This T cell receptor (beta chain) was observed in a study of blood T cell repertoires in COVID-19. Study in general: Sample material is recorded as cDNA or gDNA derived from T cells, B-cell-depleted T cells, or PBMCs.

The CDR3 runs 16 residues. V was pared by 2 bases and J by 1 base, with 11 bases between. CDR1 MNHEY and CDR2 SVGAGI come from the germline V gene. Sequenced by immunoSEQ multiplex PCR; TCRdb stores in-frame clones only, minus some. Of 150,000 or so clones listed, 70% to 90% are singletons. The sequence derives from a woman aged 40 to 50 with active or convalescent COVID-19. Sequencing used peripheral blood. The V call is TRBV6-5, the J call TRBJ2-2; the D gene is possibly TRBD1 (6 bases). CDR3 sequence reads: CASSYRDRMNTGELFF. The CDR3 DNA sequence: TGTGCCAGCAGTTACCGTGACAGGATGAACACCGGGGAGCTGTTTTTT.